This T cell receptor (beta chain) is from a study of patients and donors after allogeneic stem cell transplantation. This clonotype turned up a few times. V trimming: 3 bases; J trimming: 3 bases; junction bases outside the gene matches: 6. The CDR3 runs to 14 residues. CDR1 is DFQATT, CDR2 SNEGSKA, per germline (reference sequence). TCRdb re-called the RT-PCR reads with MiXCR, one entry per CDR3 protein. The sample carries about 150,000 distinct CDR3 sequences, about 36% recorded once. This sequence was found in a human donor who was either an allogeneic HSCT recipient or a stem cell or donor lymphocyte infusion donor (not recorded which). It is not recorded whose cells these are; they may come from a transplant donor. Input material: blood, either unsorted or a sorted T cell fraction (not recorded which). This chain connects TRBV20-1 to TRBJ2-7; TRBD2 matches at 9 bases. Here the CDR3 DNA reads TGCAGTGCTAGTCTAGCGGGGCCGTTCTACGAGCAGTACTTC. It yields the protein CSASLAGPFYEQYF.